This T cell receptor beta chain was obtained from a study of cytomegalovirus exposure and HLA in healthy donors. Regarding the study as a whole: Researchers catalogued about 160 TCR beta chains as cytomegalovirus-associated. As was reported, the classifier diagnosed cytomegalovirus status with high specificity and sensitivity. Being indistinguishable, some V segments were excluded, TRBV6-2 and TRBV6-3 among them.

This clone appeared once. Antigen specificity is unknown. This sample includes further DNA sequences coding for the same CDR3. The PCR was carried out with 60 Vbeta primers and 13 Jbeta primers. Method: immunoSEQ multiplex PCR; TCRdb's copy keeps in-frame clones and lacks some. The table shows approximately 120,000 clones, with around 80% occurring only once. The length of the CDR3 is 15 residues. J lost 4 bases, V lost 0 bases, and 5 bases had no gene match. CDR1 SGHRS and CDR2 YFSETQ come from the germline V gene. The receptor was isolated from a female donor in good health and CMV-seronegative. This chain connects TRBV5-1 to TRBJ2-7; 9 bases fit TRBD1. The sample consisted of PBMCs. The CDR3 DNA is TGCGCCAGCAGCTTGGGCGACAGGGGGGGATACGAGCAGTACTTC. This codes for CASSLGDRGGYEQYF.